This TCR beta chain was documented in a study of control samples from healthy donors and cancer patients. The method was immunoSEQ multiplex PCR; TCRdb's version includes in-frame clones alone and lacks a portion of them. Found here are tens of thousands of clones, roughly 90% of them singletons; the top ten hold approximately 0.95%. The V and J ends lost 3 bases and 5 bases, in that order; junction bases with no gene match: 15. Germline CDR1 and CDR2: SGHDN and FVKESK. CDR3 length: 20 amino acids. The chain uses TRBV14 and TRBJ2-1; 14 bases line up with TRBD2. Sequenced material: PBMCs. This receptor was taken from a young man with colorectal cancer. The CDR3 DNA reads as TGTGCCAGCAGCCACTCATTCGCGACTAGCGGGGGGGAGCGGAACAATGAGCAGTTCTTC. Translation: CASSHSFATSGGERNNEQFF.